This T cell receptor beta chain derives from a study of cytomegalovirus exposure and HLA in healthy donors. Overall study results and limits: The study flagged about 160 TCR beta chains as cytomegalovirus-associated. Rare TCR sequences dominated, though some public TCRs recurred in many donors. A later look showed TCR association rates differing by HLA locus, highest for DRB1 and lowest for HLA-C.

A word on this clone: Its antigen is as yet unknown.

13 Jbeta primers and 60 Vbeta primers were used for the PCR. Generated by immunoSEQ multiplex PCR, the TCRdb table keeps only in-frame clones and is missing some. The sample holds 100,000 or so clones. Sequences were obtained from PBMCs. The TCR comes from a man aged 50-59 years in good health and CMV-seronegative.

The CDR3 region is CASSFGGTGTGLRGNIQYF. The CDR3, as DNA: TGTGCCAGCAGCTTTGGGGGGACCGGGACAGGGCTCCGGGGCAACATTCAGTACTTC. The gene calls are TRBV5-4 and TRBJ2-4, with 9 bases identical to TRBD1. CDR3 length: 19 residues. Germline-derived CDR1 and CDR2 are SGHNT and YYREEE (reference sequence). The J segment lost 7 bases and the V segment lost 2 bases, leaving 19 bases of the junction unmatched.